Presented here are 8 T cell receptor beta chains from one specimen sequenced in a study of blood T cell repertoires in COVID-19. The protocol was immunoSEQ multiplex PCR, while the TCRdb copy is restricted to in-frame clones and leaves out a portion. The table shows 400,000 to 500,000 clones, with over 75% occurring only once. Sequenced input: PBMCs or T cells enriched from blood (not recorded which). The receptors here all came from a woman between 40 and 50 years old who had recovered from COVID-19.

Concerning this clone: The germline gene is not matched at one end of the junction; a read error may be the cause. CDR3 sequence: CASSLARGLAGGGIF. The CDR3 region has the DNA TGTGCCAGCAGCTTAGCGAGGGGACTAGCGGGAGGCGGGATCTTC. The V and J genes are TRBV7-2 and TRBJ2-1; 15 positions match TRBD2. CDR3 length: 15 residues. Germline CDR1 SGHTA, CDR2 FQGNSA.

The chain combines TRBV6-5 with TRBJ1-1, with 9 nucleotides matching TRBD1. The CDR3 totals 14 residues. The trim removed 5 bases at V and 7 bases at J, leaving 8 bases unmatched. Germline CDR1 and CDR2: MNHEY and SVGAGI. The CDR3, as DNA: TGTGCCAGCAGTCTATTGACAGGGGGAGGTGAAGCTTTCTTT. It is translated as CASSLLTGGGEAFF.

This rearrangement joins TRBV19 to TRBJ1-4, with D possibly TRBD1 on 6 matching bases. The CDR3 length is 14 residues. Germline V gene sequence: CDR1 LNHDA, CDR2 SQIVND (reference sequence). The V end was cut by 8 bases, the J end by 0 bases, with 10 bases between. CDR3 amino acids: CASQGGATNEKLFF. The CDR3 nucleotides read TGTGCCAGTCAAGGGGGTGCAACTAATGAAAAACTGTTTTTT.

This clone was seen only once. The V and J genes are TRBV11-3 and TRBJ1-1; D might be TRBD1 (5 bases). The CDR3 contains 16 residues. Germline V gene sequence: CDR1 SGHNT, CDR2 YENEEA. Trimming pared 0 bases from V and 4 bases from J, leaving 15 bases between. The CDR3 bases are TGTGCCAGCAGCTTAGATACAGGTATTCGCGGCACTGAAGCTTTCTTT. Protein: CASSLDTGIRGTEAFF.

V is TRBV29-1 and J is TRBJ1-3; D unresolved. Per germline, CDR1 SQVTM and CDR2 ANQGSEA. The CDR3 sequence is 13 residues long. V lost 5 bases to trimming and J lost 3 bases, with 11 bases between them. The DNA for the CDR3 is TGCAGCGTTAGTGTCGAACTTGGAAACACCATATATTTT. It encodes CSVSVELGNTIYF.

This chain joins TRBV6-5 and TRBJ1-6; no clear D. The V end lost 4 bases, the J end lost 10 bases, and 8 bases lay between the germline ends. This CDR3 is built from 12 residues. From germline, CDR1 is MNHEY and CDR2 SVGAGI. DNA for the CDR3: TGTGCCAGCAGTTCCCCTCCCTCACCCCTCCACTTT. The encoded protein is CASSSPPSPLHF.

The CDR3 loop is CASKRKGTALSGNTIYF. The DNA of the CDR3 is TGTGCCAGCAAGAGGAAAGGGACAGCCCTCTCTGGAAACACCATATATTTT. The chain couples TRBV27 to TRBJ1-3, with TRBD1 matching 7 bases. The germline V gene encodes CDR1 MNHEY and CDR2 SMNVEV (reference sequence). The CDR3 is made up of 17 amino acids. V dropped 7 bases and J dropped 0; count of bases not matched to a gene: 12.

This clone was counted once. This chain joins TRBV7-2 and TRBJ2-5; D possibly corresponds to TRBD2 (6 bases). CDR1 SGHTA and CDR2 FQGNSA come from the germline V gene. V shed 1 base and J shed 0 bases, with 15 bases lying between them. This CDR3 contains 17 residues. In DNA, the CDR3 is TGTGCCAGCAGCTTAGGGAGGGTAGGGGCGTACCAAGAGACCCAGTACTTC. Translated, it gives CASSLGRVGAYQETQYF.